This T cell receptor beta chain comes out of a study of technical replicates of blood from four donors. Measured with immunoSEQ multiplex PCR; TCRdb has only the in-frame clones, and not every one. The top ten clones hold less than 0.2% of a sample with tens of thousands of clones, around 97% of them seen once. Sequenced material: T cells isolated from PBMCs. The origin of this receptor is a human donor in good health.

The CDR3 protein is CASSPQGTGQNEQFF. CDR3 nucleotides: TGTGCCAGCAGCCCACAAGGGACAGGCCAAAATGAGCAGTTCTTC. The V gene is TRBV6-6, the J gene TRBJ2-1, with 8 bases fitting TRBD1. The CDR3 has 15 residues. Trimming took 6 bases from V and 7 from J; bases not matched to a gene: 11. Germline assignment: CDR1 MNHNY and CDR2 SVGAGI (reference sequence).